This TCR beta chain comes out of a study of OX40 agonist ivuxolimab in advanced cancers. Notes on the research overall: Ivuxolimab was a fully human IgG2 agonistic monoclonal antibody targeting the costimulatory receptor OX40 (CD134). Intravenous ivuxolimab was administered to patients every 2 weeks at six dose levels: 0.01, 0.1, 0.3, 1.5, 3 and 10 mg/kg. Among the roughly 50 dose-escalation patients, some 20 had hepatocellular carcinoma, approximately 15 melanoma, 9 renal cell carcinoma and 9 head and neck cancer. In the dose-escalation cohort, roughly 82% of patients were male, and the mean age was 60 years with a range of roughly 23 to 79. Patients were allowed to have had prior anti-PD-1, anti-PD-L1 or anti-CTLA-4 therapy, and approximately 39% of the dose-escalation patients had been treated with checkpoint inhibitors. Three dose-escalation patients achieved partial responses, one with hepatocellular carcinoma and two with cutaneous melanoma. The point of sequencing TCRbeta in the periphery was to test whether ivuxolimab changed TCR sequence diversity and drove clonal T-cell expansion. The paper describes the monotherapy dose-escalation part (N = 52 patients) of the phase I trial of ivuxolimab.

As for this clone: No antigen is known for it. The record has no base qualities; no much larger clone is one base away.

Paper-wide results and their limitations: Partial responders in the 0.1-3.0 mg/kg groups had among the lowest normalized peripheral clonal expansion, especially among CD8+ T cells. On average, CD8+ T cells showed more expanded clones than CD4+ T cells after ivuxolimab. Clonal expansion of both CD4+ and CD8+ blood T cells was observed from baseline to week 6 at doses 0.1 to 3.0 mg/kg. Which antigens the clonally expanded peripheral T cells were specific for was not determined. Low levels of normalized T-cell clonal expansion were also seen in some patients who did not respond.

Trimming leaves V shorter by 1 base and J shorter by 5 bases, with the junction holding 8 bases beyond the gene matches. Via the germline V gene (reference sequence), CDR1 is LNHNV and CDR2 YYDKDF. The CDR3 holds 16 amino acids from the cysteine to the phenylalanine. Only the CDR3 DNA stays, 48 bases, in frame from base 1. Genomic DNA was extracted from sorted cells for sequencing of the TCRbeta CDR3 region. The immunoSEQ Assay was used for sequencing of TCRbeta CDR3 regions. TCRdb stores this immuneACCESS table with in-frame sequences only. Part of the clones is absent; in the studies checked, under half of the shortfall reflects unresolved V genes, and no reason is known for the rest. The sample yields around 84,000 clones; around nine tenths were counted once. The ten most abundant clones make up approximately 0.2% of the sample. Patients with a history of autoimmune disease or receiving systemic immunosuppression were excluded from the trial. Peripheral blood for TCR sequencing was collected from all dose cohorts at baseline, on cycle 4 day 1, and on cycle 7 day 1. Samples came from an open-label, multicenter, first-in-human phase I dose-escalation trial of ivuxolimab. Adults with locally advanced or metastatic head and neck squamous cell, hepatocellular, melanoma or renal cell carcinoma were enrolled in the trial. Before TCR sequencing, CD4+ T cells and CD8+ T cells were sorted from peripheral blood as separate populations.

Sequencing was performed on CD4+ or CD8+ T cells sorted from blood, taken in a trial of the OX40 agonist ivuxolimab. The receptor chain draws on TRBV15 and TRBJ2-5; TRBD1 aligns with 9 central bases. The receptor was derived from an adult with an advanced solid tumor such as melanoma, head and neck, liver or kidney cancer. The sequenced DNA is TGTGCCACCAGCAGAGGAATCACAGGGGGCGAGGAGACCCAGTACTTC. Its protein is CATSRGITGGEETQYF.